Included here is one T cell receptor beta chain sequence, with context. The antigen is undetermined. V lost 5 bases and J lost 4; bases outside the gene matches: 6. The CDR3 covers 14 residues. Germline-derived CDR1 and CDR2 are SGHAT and FQNNGV. The CD4+ fraction was divided into a CD45RA+ naive subset and a CD45RA-negative memory subset. The protocol was immunoSEQ multiplex PCR, while the TCRdb copy is restricted to in-frame clones and leaves out a portion. The data show hundreds of thousands of clones, 73% seen once. This specimen belongs to a study of shared clonotypes between healthy human individuals. Study-wide results and caveats: Clonotypes which were not shared had lower generation probabilities than clonotypes that all four donors shared. Blood alone was sampled, and tissue repertoires likely differ.

The chain combines TRBV11-2 with TRBJ2-7, with 9 bases that match TRBD2. Sequencing was carried out using memory CD4+ T cells sorted from blood. As for subset: CD45RA-negative fraction. This TCR was recovered from a woman between 25 and 40 years old in good health. CDR3 DNA: TGTGCCAGCAGCCGTAGCGGGAGATCATACGAGCAGTACTTC. It translates to CASSRSGRSYEQYF.